These T cell receptor beta chains were read from a single sample in a study of T cells in Graves' hyperthyroidism and ophthalmopathy. One entry per CDR3 protein, called by TCRdb with MiXCR from the multiplex PCR reads. The table includes 460,000 or so distinct CDR3 sequences, roughly an eighth detected once. Sequenced: blood. The receptors originated from a woman younger than 30 with Graves' hyperthyroidism. CDR3s include the opening cysteine and the closing phenylalanine or tryptophan. The D gene is left open where the match is weak. A row's size may be missing; if present it is once, few, many or a size class.

CDR3aa: CASSARQGHQPQHF
CDR3nt: TGTGCCAGCAGTGCCCGACAGGGCCATCAGCCCCAGCATTTT
j_gene: TRBJ1-5
d_gene: TRBD1
abundance: many
v_gene: TRBV2

CDR3aa: CASSYLQGEKGEKLFF
CDR3nt: TGTGCCAGCAGTTACTTACAGGGGGAAAAAGGGGAAAAACTGTTTTTT
j_gene: TRBJ1-4
d_gene: TRBD1
abundance: .
v_gene: TRBV6-2/TRBV6-3

CDR3aa: CASSQVPAGVTNEQFF
CDR3nt: TGTGCCAGCAGCCAAGTCCCGGCGGGAGTCACCAATGAGCAGTTCTTC
j_gene: TRBJ2-1
d_gene: TRBD2
abundance: .
v_gene: TRBV11-2

CDR3aa: CASGPHGTGDQPQHF
CDR3nt: TGTGCCAGTGGCCCCCACGGGACAGGGGATCAGCCCCAGCATTTT
j_gene: TRBJ1-5
d_gene: TRBD1
abundance: many
v_gene: TRBV19

CDR3aa: CASRMGLAGYNEQFF
CDR3nt: TGTGCCAGTAGGATGGGACTAGCGGGTTACAATGAGCAGTTCTTC
j_gene: TRBJ2-1
d_gene: TRBD2
abundance: many
v_gene: TRBV19

CDR3aa: CASSQGGGAFGLFF
CDR3nt: TGTGCCAGCAGCCAAGGAGGGGGCGCGTTTGGACTGTTTTTT
j_gene: TRBJ1-4
d_gene: TRBD1
abundance: few
v_gene: TRBV13

CDR3aa: CASSYSHEQFF
CDR3nt: TGTGCCAGCAGTTACAGTCATGAGCAGTTCTTC
j_gene: TRBJ2-1
d_gene: .
abundance: .
v_gene: TRBV6-5

CDR3aa: CAISESRGGHRNTIYF
CDR3nt: TGTGCCATCAGTGAGTCGAGGGGCGGCCACCGAAACACCATATATTTT
j_gene: TRBJ1-3
d_gene: .
abundance: many
v_gene: TRBV10-3

CDR3aa: CASSLYWDRGDGELFF
CDR3nt: TGTGCCAGCAGTTTATATTGGGACAGGGGCGACGGGGAGCTGTTTTTT
j_gene: TRBJ2-2
d_gene: TRBD1
abundance: many
v_gene: TRBV28

CDR3aa: CSAREGTGWGMNTEAFF
CDR3nt: TGCAGTGCTAGAGAAGGGACAGGGTGGGGTATGAACACTGAAGCTTTCTTT
j_gene: TRBJ1-1
d_gene: TRBD1
abundance: .
v_gene: TRBV20-1

CDR3aa: CASSLEWGALGANVLTF
CDR3nt: TGTGCCAGCAGCTTAGAATGGGGGGCGCTAGGGGCCAACGTCCTGACTTTC
j_gene: TRBJ2-6
d_gene: .
abundance: .
v_gene: TRBV7-6

CDR3aa: CASSVTSGPQYF
CDR3nt: TGTGCCAGCAGTGTAACTTCAGGTCCGCAGTATTTT
j_gene: TRBJ2-3
d_gene: .
abundance: many
v_gene: TRBV2

CDR3aa: CSARPARDTEAFF
CDR3nt: TGCAGTGCTAGACCGGCCCGCGACACTGAAGCTTTCTTT
j_gene: TRBJ1-1
d_gene: .
abundance: many
v_gene: TRBV20-1

CDR3aa: CASSNTGINTEAFF
CDR3nt: TGTGCCAGTAGTAATACAGGGATCAACACTGAAGCTTTCTTT
j_gene: TRBJ1-1
d_gene: .
abundance: .
v_gene: TRBV19

CDR3aa: CASSIGAGGMRETQYF
CDR3nt: TGTGCCAGTAGTATAGGCGCAGGGGGTATGCGAGAGACCCAGTACTTC
j_gene: TRBJ2-5
d_gene: TRBD1
abundance: few
v_gene: TRBV19

CDR3aa: CASSARAEQFF
CDR3nt: TGTGCCAGCTCGGCGCGGGCTGAGCAGTTCTTC
j_gene: TRBJ2-1
d_gene: .
abundance: many
v_gene: TRBV2

CDR3aa: CASSHTGGRLYEQYF
CDR3nt: TGTGCCAGCAGTCATACAGGGGGGCGCTTATACGAGCAGTACTTC
j_gene: TRBJ2-7
d_gene: TRBD1
abundance: .
v_gene: TRBV11-2

CDR3aa: CASSLEGGSYGYTF
CDR3nt: TGCGCCAGCAGCTTGGAAGGCGGGTCCTATGGCTACACCTTC
j_gene: TRBJ1-2
d_gene: .
abundance: many
v_gene: TRBV5-1

CDR3aa: CASSRLGQGAYEQYF
CDR3nt: TGTGCCAGCAGCCGCCTAGGACAGGGGGCTTACGAGCAGTACTTC
j_gene: TRBJ2-7
d_gene: TRBD1
abundance: many
v_gene: TRBV2

CDR3aa: CAWGAPQREGSGELFF
CDR3nt: TGTGCCTGGGGTGCCCCCCAGCGGGAGGGCTCCGGGGAGCTGTTTTTT
j_gene: TRBJ2-2
d_gene: TRBD2
abundance: many
v_gene: TRBV30

CDR3aa: CASRSSSGGTYEQYF
CDR3nt: TGTGCCAGCAGATCTTCTAGCGGGGGAACCTACGAGCAGTACTTC
j_gene: TRBJ2-7
d_gene: TRBD2
abundance: many
v_gene: TRBV11-3

CDR3aa: CATSRSRTVAYNEQFF
CDR3nt: TGTGCCACCAGCAGGTCCCGGACTGTCGCCTACAATGAGCAGTTCTTC
j_gene: TRBJ2-1
d_gene: .
abundance: .
v_gene: TRBV15

CDR3aa: CASSQVIGTYFYNEQFF
CDR3nt: TGTGCCAGCAGCCAAGTTATTGGGACTTACTTCTACAATGAGCAGTTCTTC
j_gene: TRBJ2-1
d_gene: .
abundance: many
v_gene: TRBV3-1

CDR3aa: CASSYSLISGGTEAFF
CDR3nt: TGTGCCAGCAGTTACTCCCTTATTTCGGGGGGCACTGAAGCTTTCTTT
j_gene: TRBJ1-1
d_gene: .
abundance: once
v_gene: TRBV6-5